This TCR beta chain was sequenced in a study of cytomegalovirus exposure and HLA in healthy donors. Primers included in the PCR were 60 Vbeta and 13 Jbeta primers. Data came from immunoSEQ multiplex PCR; TCRdb stores just in-frame clones and leaves some out. The sample carries fewer than 200,000 clones, 87% recorded once. A word on this clone: The antigen remains undetermined.

The CDR3 is made up of 15 amino acids. CDR1 and CDR2 from the germline V gene are SGHRS and YFSETQ. V trimming: 4 bases; J trimming: 3 bases; junction bases outside the gene matches: 7. Study results and limitations: V- and J-gene trimming of TCR beta was linked (in a later analysis) to a missense DCLRE1C variant.

The rearrangement links TRBV5-1 to TRBJ2-7; 10 positions agree with TRBD2. The source material was PBMCs. This clonotype originated in a boy aged 2 to 10 in good health and CMV-seronegative. The CDR3 reads CASSKRSGGSYEQYF. The CDR3 region has the DNA TGCGCCAGCAGCAAACGTAGCGGGGGGAGCTACGAGCAGTACTTC.